This TCR beta chain was retrieved from a study of siplizumab effects on memory and regulatory T cells. General study points: Only a minor fraction of alloreactive clones mapped to unstimulated subsets. Unstimulated naive T cells seemed to show more diversity than memory cells did, and they also seemed to be among the major contributors to the alloresponse. Mappable alloreactive CD4+ clones were on average around 70% Treg-derived with siplizumab, under 30% in controls. Proliferating CD4+ or CD8+ clones, roughly 80-95% of them, lacked an assignable naive or memory phenotype.

Sequencing was performed with immunoSEQ multiplex PCR; in TCRdb, only in-frame clones are kept and a portion is missing. The sample lists approximately 100,000 clones, about nine tenths occurring once. Details on this clone: The antigen is undetermined.

The trim removed 5 bases at V and 2 bases at J, leaving 13 bases unmatched. Germline V lookup: CDR1 SGHVS, CDR2 FQNEAQ. The CDR3 runs to 18 residues. V gene TRBV7-8 combines with J gene TRBJ2-3, with 10 bases fitting TRBD2. The sequencing input was CD4+ T cells sorted from blood. The TCR was taken from a human donor in good health. Some clones in this sample may be carry-over from other donors' samples. CDR3 coding DNA: TGTGCCAGCAGCGATGCCTCTTGGACTAGCGGACCCACAGATACGCAGTATTTT. Translated, it gives CASSDASWTSGPTDTQYF.